Listed below are T cell receptor beta chains from one sample, sequenced in a study of blood T cell repertoires in COVID-19. Generated by immunoSEQ multiplex PCR, the TCRdb table keeps only in-frame clones and is missing some. This table holds 60,000 to 65,000 clones, more than 80% found once. The material sequenced was peripheral blood. The receptors stem from a woman older than 75 with active COVID-19. CDR3s include the opening cysteine and the closing phenylalanine or tryptophan. Fields, in order: clone size, D gene, V gene, J gene, CDR3 protein, CDR3 DNA. D genes are given only for firm matches. Where a row states a size, it is once, few, many or the class of an expanded clone; other rows omit it.

size: few; D: NA; V: TRBV7-9; J: TRBJ2-7; CDR3: CASSRVAGYEQYF; DNA: TGTGCCAGCAGCCGCGTGGCGGGCTACGAGCAGTACTTC
size: NA; D: NA; V: TRBV2; J: TRBJ1-4; CDR3: CASSDIRSGEKLFF; DNA: TGTGCCAGCAGTGACATACGGAGTGGTGAAAAACTGTTTTTT
size: NA; D: TRBD2; V: TRBV6-4; J: TRBJ2-3; CDR3: CASSDSKRGGEDTQYF; DNA: TGTGCCAGCAGTGACTCGAAGCGGGGAGGGGAAGATACGCAGTATTTT
size: once; D: TRBD1; V: TRBV10-3; J: TRBJ2-7; CDR3: CAIRPGQISYEQYF; DNA: TGTGCCATCAGGCCGGGACAGATCTCCTACGAGCAGTACTTC
size: NA; D: NA; V: TRBV6-5; J: TRBJ2-3; CDR3: CASSLERHTDTQYF; DNA: TGTGCCAGCAGTCTTGAGCGGCACACAGATACGCAGTATTTT
size: NA; D: NA; V: TRBV29-1; J: TRBJ1-1; CDR3: CSVGGDRRGTEAFF; DNA: TGCAGCGTAGGGGGGGACCGCCGCGGGACTGAAGCTTTCTTT
size: few; D: TRBD2; V: TRBV3-1/TRBV3-2; J: TRBJ2-7; CDR3: CASSRSDTSGRSHEQYF; DNA: TGTGCCAGCAGCCGCAGCGATACTAGCGGGAGATCTCACGAGCAGTACTTC
size: NA; D: TRBD2; V: TRBV9; J: TRBJ2-5; CDR3: CASSVRGGRGETQYF; DNA: TGTGCCAGCAGCGTTCGGGGGGGCCGCGGGGAGACCCAGTACTTC
size: NA; D: NA; V: TRBV15; J: TRBJ2-1; CDR3: CATSRGSGRVNEQFF; DNA: TGTGCCACCAGCAGAGGGTCGGGCAGGGTCAATGAGCAGTTCTTC
size: few; D: NA; V: TRBV19; J: TRBJ1-2; CDR3: CASSPGQWESGYTF; DNA: TGTGCCAGTAGTCCAGGACAGTGGGAGAGTGGCTACACCTTC
size: NA; D: TRBD2; V: TRBV7-8; J: TRBJ2-2; CDR3: CASSPGAWGLAFTGELFF; DNA: TGTGCCAGCAGCCCAGGGGCATGGGGACTAGCCTTCACCGGGGAGCTGTTTTTT
size: few; D: NA; V: TRBV30; J: TRBJ1-1; CDR3: CAWSAQGPGEAFF; DNA: TGTGCCTGGAGCGCCCAGGGGCCGGGTGAAGCTTTCTTT
size: NA; D: NA; V: TRBV7-2; J: TRBJ1-5; CDR3: CASSLAGMGNQPQHF; DNA: TGTGCCAGCAGCTTGGCAGGGATGGGCAATCAGCCCCAGCATTTT
size: NA; D: TRBD2; V: TRBV10-2; J: TRBJ2-5; CDR3: CASRRAGMETQYF; DNA: TGCGCCAGCCGAAGAGCGGGGATGGAGACCCAGTACTTC
size: NA; D: NA; V: TRBV3-1/TRBV3-2; J: TRBJ2-1; CDR3: CASSQEVQSYNEQFF; DNA: TGTGCCAGCAGCCAAGAAGTGCAGTCCTACAATGAGCAGTTCTTC
size: NA; D: TRBD1; V: TRBV6-5; J: TRBJ1-2; CDR3: CASSYTRGQEGYTF; DNA: TGTGCCAGCAGTTATACTAGGGGGCAGGAGGGCTACACCTTC
size: NA; D: TRBD1; V: TRBV29-1; J: TRBJ2-5; CDR3: CSEAGTGPGETQYF; DNA: TGCAGCGAGGCGGGGACAGGGCCAGGGGAGACCCAGTACTTC
size: NA; D: NA; V: TRBV27; J: TRBJ1-4; CDR3: CASSFEGGYEKLFF; DNA: TGTGCCAGCAGTTTCGAGGGGGGGTATGAAAAACTGTTTTTT
size: NA; D: NA; V: TRBV28; J: TRBJ2-5; CDR3: CASSLLDQKGVGQTQYF; DNA: TGTGCCAGCAGTTTATTAGATCAGAAGGGGGTCGGGCAGACCCAGTACTTC
size: NA; D: TRBD2; V: TRBV5-6; J: TRBJ2-1; CDR3: CASSFVLREGNEQFF; DNA: TGTGCCAGCAGCTTTGTGCTGCGGGAGGGGAATGAGCAGTTCTTC
size: NA; D: NA; V: TRBV11-3; J: TRBJ2-3; CDR3: CASSLGGAPPSTDTQYF; DNA: TGTGCCAGCAGTTTAGGCGGCGCACCACCTAGCACAGATACGCAGTATTTT
size: NA; D: TRBD1; V: TRBV13; J: TRBJ1-1; CDR3: CASSSPTGDMNTEAFF; DNA: TGTGCCAGCAGCTCCCCGACAGGGGACATGAACACTGAAGCTTTCTTT
size: NA; D: NA; V: TRBV4-2; J: TRBJ1-1; CDR3: CASSQDSKNTEAFF; DNA: TGTGCCAGCAGCCAAGATTCCAAGAACACTGAAGCTTTCTTT
size: NA; D: NA; V: TRBV6-5; J: TRBJ1-2; CDR3: CATRPQGPYGYTF; DNA: TGTGCCACTCGCCCGCAGGGGCCCTATGGCTACACCTTC
size: NA; D: TRBD1; V: TRBV19; J: TRBJ1-4; CDR3: CASSISRGGLDNEKLFF; DNA: TGTGCCAGTAGCATCAGTAGAGGGGGCTTGGATAATGAAAAACTGTTTTTT
size: NA; D: NA; V: TRBV9; J: TRBJ2-5; CDR3: CASSAYTGYQETQYF; DNA: TGTGCCAGCAGCGCTTATACAGGATATCAAGAGACCCAGTACTTC
size: NA; D: TRBD1; V: TRBV24-1; J: TRBJ2-2; CDR3: CASRTGADTGELFF; DNA: TGTGCCTCACGGACAGGGGCGGACACCGGGGAGCTGTTTTTT
size: once; D: NA; V: TRBV12-3/TRBV12-4; J: TRBJ1-1; CDR3: CASSREGTEAFF; DNA: TGTGCCAGTTCCAGGGAGGGCACTGAAGCTTTCTTT
size: once; D: NA; V: TRBV3-1/TRBV3-2; J: TRBJ1-3; CDR3: CASSQGHLSGNTIYF; DNA: TGTGCCAGCAGCCAAGGACATCTCTCTGGAAACACCATATATTTT
size: NA; D: TRBD1; V: TRBV6-2/TRBV6-3; J: TRBJ1-2; CDR3: CASSYSPGGDGYTF; DNA: TGTGCCAGCAGTTACTCGCCAGGGGGAGATGGCTACACCTTC
size: NA; D: NA; V: TRBV6-1; J: TRBJ2-2; CDR3: CASSEFLTGELFF; DNA: TGTGCCAGCAGTGAATTTCTAACCGGGGAGCTGTTTTTT
size: NA; D: NA; V: TRBV7-2; J: TRBJ1-4; CDR3: CASTFWPSTNEKLFF; DNA: TGTGCCAGCACCTTTTGGCCTTCAACTAATGAAAAACTGTTTTTT
size: NA; D: NA; V: TRBV27; J: TRBJ2-7; CDR3: CASSPTPTDYYEQYF; DNA: TGTGCCAGCAGTCCCACGCCGACAGATTACTACGAGCAGTACTTC
size: NA; D: TRBD1; V: TRBV28; J: TRBJ1-5; CDR3: CASSLRDRGNQPQHF; DNA: TGTGCCAGCAGTTTAAGGGACAGGGGGAATCAGCCCCAGCATTTT
size: NA; D: NA; V: TRBV28; J: TRBJ1-2; CDR3: CAIEPGVGGYTF; DNA: TGTGCCATTGAACCAGGGGTGGGGGGCTACACCTTC
size: NA; D: TRBD2; V: TRBV11-2; J: TRBJ2-1; CDR3: CASSFSSGGFGNEQFF; DNA: TGTGCCAGCAGCTTCTCTAGCGGGGGGTTCGGAAATGAGCAGTTCTTC
size: NA; D: NA; V: TRBV7-8; J: TRBJ1-3; CDR3: CASSLVRQGISGNTIYF; DNA: TGTGCCAGCAGCTTAGTGCGTCAGGGTATCTCTGGAAACACCATATATTTT
size: NA; D: TRBD1; V: TRBV11-2; J: TRBJ1-5; CDR3: CASSSRTGGPNQPQHF; DNA: TGTGCCAGCAGCTCTAGGACAGGGGGCCCCAATCAGCCCCAGCATTTT
size: NA; D: TRBD1; V: TRBV7-8; J: TRBJ1-5; CDR3: CASSPTGGGNQPQHF; DNA: TGTGCCAGCAGTCCCACAGGGGGCGGCAATCAGCCCCAGCATTTT
size: NA; D: NA; V: TRBV27; J: TRBJ1-6; CDR3: CASSFWGGYNSPLHF; DNA: TGTGCCAGCAGTTTCTGGGGGGGATACAATTCACCCCTCCACTTT
size: NA; D: NA; V: TRBV27; J: TRBJ2-5; CDR3: CASSFGDGAQETQYF; DNA: TGTGCCAGCAGTTTCGGCGATGGGGCCCAAGAGACCCAGTACTTC
size: NA; D: NA; V: TRBV18; J: TRBJ1-3; CDR3: CASSRTGRDTIYF; DNA: TGTGCCAGCTCACGAACAGGTCGGGACACCATATATTTT
size: NA; D: NA; V: TRBV2; J: TRBJ2-5; CDR3: CASSGGPTETQYF; DNA: TGTGCCAGCAGTGGAGGGCCGACAGAGACCCAGTACTTC